Here is one T cell receptor beta chain with its context. Positive CCR7 selection of CD45RO-negative cells yielded the naive CD8 cells, and terminally differentiated effector memory CD45RA+ cells were excluded. J was trimmed by 6 bases and V by 2 bases; bases with no gene match: 7. The CDR3 runs 17 residues. Germline CDR1 is MNHNS and CDR2 is SASEGT. Some clones are missing from TCRdb's copy, which holds only in-frame ones; the method was immunoSEQ multiplex PCR. The sample includes under 600,000 clones, about 98% of them seen just once. This record belongs to a study of shared clonotypes between healthy human individuals.

Sequencing was done on a sample of naive CD8+ T cells sorted from blood. The rearrangement uses TRBV6-1 and TRBJ2-1; 13 bases are shared with TRBD2. The sequence came from a man aged 25-40 years in good health. The CDR3 bases are TGTGCCAGCAGTGAACAGACTAGCGGGAGGTTAGGCAATGAGCAGTTCTTC. Encoded protein: CASSEQTSGRLGNEQFF.